Each of the 27 T cell receptor beta chains below was sequenced from the same sample in a study of regulatory T cells in long-lasting Graves disease. Regarding time point: persistent/refractory GD, antithyroid drugs over 5 years with positive TRAb. The TCR library was made from RNA that had been extracted from PBMCs in TRIzol. Sequencing libraries for TCR beta were prepared with iRepertoire HTBI primers and Arm-PCR of CDR3 regions. TCRdb passed the multiplex PCR reads through MiXCR, listing each CDR3 protein once. This table has 400,000 to 500,000 distinct CDR3 sequences, approximately 23% appearing once. This specimen was peripheral blood mononuclear cells (PBMCs), taken when the disease was refractory, from a patient treated with antithyroid drugs. The receptors were gathered from a female donor with Graves disease.

A few counts support this clonotype. This chain connects TRBV7-9 to TRBJ2-7, with D unresolved. The CDR3 consists of 14 residues. Trimming stripped 10 bases from V and 0 bases from J, with 16 bases between. Per germline, CDR1 SEHNR and CDR2 FQNEAQ (reference sequence). CDR3 region: CATCRAERSYEQYF. CDR3 nucleotide sequence: TGTGCCACCTGTAGGGCGGAACGCTCCTACGAGCAGTACTTC.

This clonotype was picked up many times. This chain uses TRBV6-1 with TRBJ2-2, with 9 bases that match TRBD2. The V segment lost 8 bases and the J segment 5 bases; nucleotides outside the gene matches: 9. Germline lookup yields CDR1 MNHNS and CDR2 SASEGT. CDR3 length: 15 residues. The CDR3 loop is CASRRGGAGTGELFF. CDR3 nucleotide sequence: TGTGCCAGCCGTCGCGGGGGGGCCGGAACCGGGGAGCTGTTTTTT.

V gene TRBV20-1 combines with J gene TRBJ1-5, with D uncertain. V lost 0 bases to trimming and J lost 7 bases, with 13 bases between them. Germline CDR1 DFQATT, CDR2 SNEGSKA (reference sequence). The CDR3 covers 14 residues. The CDR3 loop reads CSARDPNGRQPQHF. The CDR3 coding sequence is TGCAGTGCTAGAGACCCGAATGGTAGGCAGCCCCAGCATTTT.

This sequence joins TRBV27 and TRBJ1-1; TRBD1 matches at 8 bases. CDR1 is MNHEY, CDR2 SMNVEV, per germline (reference sequence). This CDR3 is 14 amino acids long. V trimming: 8 bases; J trimming: 1 base; junction bases outside the gene matches: 6. CDR3 residues: CASHLGTGNTEAFF. CDR3 coding DNA: TGTGCCAGCCACCTGGGGACAGGGAACACTGAAGCTTTCTTT.

This clonotype was detected ten times or more. The chain recombines TRBV28 with TRBJ1-1; D may be TRBD1 (5 bases). The germline V gene has CDR1 MDHEN and CDR2 SYDVKM. V was trimmed by 5 bases and J by 7 bases, leaving 20 bases between them. This CDR3 spans 15 amino acids. CDR3: CASSIPLGRRGEAFF. CDR3 nucleotide sequence: TGTGCCAGCAGTATTCCTTTGGGGCGGAGGGGTGAAGCTTTCTTT.

The chain links TRBV27 to TRBJ2-4, with 7 nucleotides matching TRBD1. The trim removed 6 bases at V and 0 bases at J, leaving 2 bases unmatched. The CDR3 consists of 14 residues. CDR1 MNHEY and CDR2 SMNVEV come from the germline V gene (reference sequence). CDR3 in amino acids: CASSGQVAKNIQYF. In nucleotides, the CDR3 is TGTGCCAGCAGCGGACAGGTAGCCAAAAACATTCAGTACTTC.

This clonotype appeared many times. The chain recombines TRBV28 with TRBJ2-5; D gene ambiguous. CDR3 length equals 14 residues. V lost 6 bases and J 5 bases, leaving 16 bases between the germline ends. CDR1 is MDHEN and CDR2 is SYDVKM in the germline V gene. In DNA form, the CDR3 reads TGTGCCAGCAGGGACGGGCGCCTGCGGGAGACCCAGTACTTC. Its translation is CASRDGRLRETQYF.

This clonotype turned up a few times. This chain's CDR3 is CASSFPKAGAGANVLTF. The CDR3 DNA sequence: TGTGCCAGCAGTTTTCCAAAGGCGGGGGCCGGGGCCAACGTCCTGACTTTC. The chain employs TRBV28 and TRBJ2-6; D might be TRBD2 (7 bases). V gave up 3 bases and J gave up 4 bases, with 16 bases separating them. This CDR3 spans 17 amino acids. Germline CDR1 is MDHEN and CDR2 is SYDVKM.

This clonotype was found many times. The rearrangement joins TRBV11-2 to TRBJ2-5; D unresolved. The germline V gene has CDR1 SGHAT and CDR2 FQNNGV. Trimming took 6 bases from V and 1 from J, leaving 12 bases between them. The CDR3 runs 14 residues. The CDR3 reads CASSNFRSQETQYF. Here the CDR3 DNA reads TGTGCCAGCAGTAACTTCAGATCCCAAGAGACCCAGTACTTC.

Ten or more counts support this clonotype. The V call is TRBV28, the J call TRBJ1-1; no definite D call. Trimming took off 2 bases at V and 0 bases at J, with 7 bases between the two ends. Per germline, CDR1 MDHEN and CDR2 SYDVKM. The CDR3 has 14 amino acids. As DNA, the CDR3 is TGTGCCAGCAGTTTAGCCAGCGTGAACACTGAAGCTTTCTTT. Its translation: CASSLASVNTEAFF.

The rearrangement links TRBV10-3 to TRBJ2-2; 10 nucleotides line up with TRBD2. From germline, CDR1 is ENHRY and CDR2 SYGVKD. V lost 6 bases to trimming and J lost 3 bases; unmatched junction nucleotides: 7. The CDR3 is 16 amino acids. CDR3 DNA sequence: TGTGCCATCAGACCAGCGGGAGGGCCGGACACCGGGGAGCTGTTTTTT. Its protein is CAIRPAGGPDTGELFF.

This clonotype was seen many times. The chain recombines TRBV27 with TRBJ2-7; either TRBD1 or TRBD2 may fit D (5 bases each). Trimming shortened V by 6 bases and J by 4 bases, and 16 bases separated the two germline ends. This CDR3 has 14 residues. CDR1 is MNHEY, CDR2 SMNVEV, per germline (reference sequence). The CDR3: CASRRDPTLYEQYF. The CDR3 DNA follows: TGTGCCAGCAGACGGGACCCTACCCTTTACGAGCAGTACTTC.

The CDR3 region is CASSLLPTSELFF. CDR3 sequence (DNA): TGCGCCAGCAGCCTCCTCCCGACATCGGAGCTGTTTTTT. The chain joins TRBV4-3 to TRBJ2-2; D is uncertain. This CDR3 spans 13 amino acids. The germline gives CDR1 LGHNA, CDR2 YSLEER. Trimming removed 4 bases from V and 10 bases from J, with 13 bases in between.

The rearrangement uses TRBV18 and TRBJ1-1; D is uncertain. Germline-derived CDR1 and CDR2 are KGHSH and LQKENI. V was trimmed by 2 bases and J by 6 bases, leaving 7 bases between them. The CDR3 loop spans 12 amino acids. DNA for the CDR3: TGTGCCAGCTCACCAAACTTGGCTGAAGCTTTCTTT. It specifies CASSPNLAEAFF.

Remarks on this clonotype: This could be a read error, since a much larger clone is one nucleotide away. The chain has TRBV6-1 and TRBJ1-2, with D tentatively TRBD1 (5 bases). This CDR3 spans 15 amino acids. The germline V and J ends were trimmed by 5 bases and 0 bases, with 13 bases remaining between them. Germline V gene lookup returns CDR1 MNHNS and CDR2 SASEGT. CDR3 loop: CASSRTDITNYGYTF. The CDR3 bases are TGTGCCAGCAGTCGAACGGACATAACTAACTATGGCTACACCTTC.

The chain couples TRBV24-1 to TRBJ1-1; D ambiguous. This CDR3 has 14 amino acids. Germline-derived CDR1 and CDR2 are KGHDR and SFDVKD. The V gene lost 9 bases and the J gene lost 2 bases, with 15 bases spanning the gap. The CDR3 nucleotides read TGTGCCACCTCTGGGCCGGACGGTAACACTGAAGCTTTCTTT. Encoded protein: CATSGPDGNTEAFF.

This clonotype was seen only a few times. The CDR3 DNA sequence: TGTGCCAGCAGCTATGACAGTGGAGACACCTTC. Protein sequence: CASSYDSGDTF. The chain combines TRBV6-1 with TRBJ1-2; D possibly corresponds to TRBD1 (5 bases). The germline V gene encodes CDR1 MNHNS and CDR2 SASEGT. The CDR3 contains 11 residues. V dropped 6 bases and J dropped 12 bases, with 14 bases sitting between them.

This clonotype was observed many times. This rearrangement joins TRBV28 to TRBJ2-5; a weak D match, TRBD2 (6 bases). The CDR3 extends over 14 amino acids. V gave up 7 bases and J gave up 5 bases, with 17 bases separating them. Germline V gene sequence: CDR1 MDHEN, CDR2 SYDVKM. The CDR3 DNA is TGTGCCAGCACCATGGCGGGGTTGATGGAGACCCAGTACTTC. Protein: CASTMAGLMETQYF.

This clonotype was found many times. V is TRBV27 and J is TRBJ2-7; 7 bases agree with TRBD1. The CDR3 is made up of 14 amino acids. Unmatched junction bases numbered 6, after V lost 6 bases and J lost 1 base. The germline CDR1 and CDR2 sequences are MNHEY and SMNVEV (reference sequence). The CDR3 loop reads CASSPGTVSYEQYF. For the CDR3, the DNA is TGTGCCAGCAGCCCCGGGACAGTGTCCTACGAGCAGTACTTC.

In its sample, this clonotype was seen many times. The chain is built from TRBV6-1 and TRBJ2-5; D gene uncertain. The CDR3 covers 12 residues. Germline V gene data show CDR1 as MNHNS and CDR2 as SASEGT. Trimming removed 10 bases from V and 5 bases from J, with 14 bases in between. The CDR3 spells CATGPREETQYF. In nucleotides, the CDR3 is TGTGCCACCGGACCCCGCGAGGAGACCCAGTACTTC.

In its sample, this clonotype was seen many times. V is TRBV7-9 and J is TRBJ2-5, with 11 bases fitting TRBD2. CDR1 SEHNR and CDR2 FQNEAQ come from the germline V gene (reference sequence). J was trimmed by 4 bases and V by 5 bases; bases with no gene match: 3. There are 14 residues in the CDR3. The CDR3 sequence: CASSEGTSGETQYF. CDR3 nucleotides: TGTGCCAGCAGCGAAGGGACTAGCGGAGAGACCCAGTACTTC.

The CDR3 DNA is TGTGCCAGCAGCTTCATGGGGCGGGGGACCCAGTACTTC. Translated, it gives CASSFMGRGTQYF. This rearrangement joins TRBV5-6 to TRBJ2-5; weak D call: TRBD2 (6 bases). Germline V gene sequence: CDR1 SGHDT, CDR2 YYEEEE. V lost 2 bases and J lost 7, with 12 bases in between. CDR3 length: 13 residues.

The chain combines TRBV7-2 with TRBJ1-1; D is undetermined. There are 14 residues in the CDR3. CDR1 and CDR2 from the germline V gene are SGHTA and FQGNSA. The V and J ends lost 5 bases and 7 bases respectively, with 17 bases between them. CDR3: CASSPLGRDIEAFF. In DNA, the CDR3 is TGTGCCAGCAGCCCCTTAGGGAGAGATATTGAAGCTTTCTTT.

The sample holds many counts of this clonotype. The V and J genes are TRBV28 and TRBJ2-7; 9 positions match TRBD1. The CDR3 has 15 amino acids. Germline CDR1 is MDHEN and CDR2 is SYDVKM. Trimming took 3 bases from V and 1 from J; bases not matched to a gene: 4. Here the CDR3 DNA reads TGTGCCAGCAGTTTCCGGGACAGGGAATCCTACGAGCAGTACTTC. This sequence encodes CASSFRDRESYEQYF. The full variable domain, in which reference TRBV28 and TRBJ2-7 provide the parts outside the CDR3, is DVKVTQSSRYLVKRTGEKVFLECVQDMDHENMFWYRQDPGLGLRLIYFSYDVKMKEKGDIPEGYSVSREKKERFSLILESASTNQTSMYLCASSFRDRESYEQYFGPGTRLTVT.

Turning to this clonotype: A read error may explain this, as a much larger clone is one base away. V and J are TRBV28 and TRBJ2-7; 7 positions match TRBD2. Germline V gene sequence: CDR1 MDHEN, CDR2 SYDVKM. This CDR3 is built from 13 residues. CDR3 bases: TGTGCCAGCAGACTCACTAGCGCCTACAAGCAGTACTTC. This gives the protein CASRLTSAYKQYF.

Many counts were recorded for this clonotype. This chain links TRBV24-1 with TRBJ2-5, with TRBD1 matching over 7 bases. The CDR3 is 16 amino acids. The V and J ends lost 4 bases and 0 bases, in that order; junction bases with no gene match: 7. Germline lookup yields CDR1 KGHDR and CDR2 SFDVKD. The CDR3 nucleotides read TGTGCCACCAGTGAACTAGACAGGGCCCACCAAGAGACCCAGTACTTC. This gives the protein CATSELDRAHQETQYF.

At least ten counts were recorded for this clonotype. This sequence joins TRBV12-3 or TRBV12-4 and TRBJ1-2, with 8 bases that match TRBD1. The length of the CDR3 is 14 residues. With 7 bases clipped from V and 2 bases from J, the junction kept 6 bases outside the gene matches. Here the CDR3 reads CASTRQGSNYGYTF. CDR3 DNA: TGTGCCAGCACCCGACAGGGGTCCAACTATGGCTACACCTTC.